The 5 T cell receptor beta chains given below trace back to one sample, sequenced in a study of OX40 agonist ivuxolimab in advanced cancers. Using immunoSEQ multiplex PCR, the repertoire was profiled, and TCRdb retains in-frame clones only, with some absent. Of 70,000 or so clones listed, about 88% are singletons. The source material was CD4+ or CD8+ T cells sorted from blood, sampled in a trial of the OX40 agonist ivuxolimab. These TCRs come from an adult with an advanced solid tumor such as melanoma, head and neck, liver or kidney cancer.

J is TRBJ1-1 and V is TRBV11-2; D gene uncertain. Germline values: CDR1 SGHAT, CDR2 FQNNGV. V gave up 3 bases and J gave up 1 base, with 6 bases separating them. The CDR3 spans 13 residues. The CDR3 loop reads CASSFQENTEAFF. For the CDR3, the DNA is TGTGCCAGCAGCTTTCAGGAGAACACTGAAGCTTTCTTT.

The CDR3 here is CASTLGTSGRAVEQFF. CDR3 coding DNA: TGTGCCAGCACCTTAGGGACTAGCGGGAGGGCCGTTGAGCAGTTCTTC. The chain joins TRBV25-1 to TRBJ2-1, with 16 positions matching TRBD2. The CDR3 loop spans 16 amino acids. CDR1 is MGHDK, CDR2 SYGVNS, per germline. Trimming took 7 bases from V and 9 from J; bases not matched to a gene: 9.

The chain couples TRBV6-1 to TRBJ1-2; D ambiguous. Germline loops: CDR1 MNHNS, CDR2 SASEGT. CDR3 length: 12 residues. V lost 8 bases and J 8 bases, leaving 15 bases between the germline ends. Here the CDR3 reads CASGIIRVGYTF. CDR3 bases: TGTGCCAGCGGAATAATACGGGTGGGCTACACCTTC.

V is TRBV5-6 and J is TRBJ2-1; no definite D call. V gave up 4 bases and J gave up 2 bases, with 7 bases separating them. In germline, CDR1 is SGHDT, CDR2 YYEEEE. CDR3 size: 13 residues. CDR3 nucleotide sequence: TGTGCCAGCAGCCCTTATACCTACAATGAGCAGTTCTTC. Translation gives CASSPYTYNEQFF. Based on the CDR3 plus reference TRBV5-6 and TRBJ2-1, the full variable domain is DAGVTQSPTHLIKTRGQQVTLRCSPKSGHDTVSWYQQALGQGPQFIFQYYEEEERQRGNFPDRFSGHQFPNYSSELNVNALLLGDSALYLCASSPYTYNEQFFGPGTRLTVL.

The chain combines TRBV6-1 with TRBJ1-1, with D possibly matching TRBD1 (5 bases). Per the germline V gene, CDR1 is MNHNS and CDR2 is SASEGT. The ends were cut back, 8 bases at V and 1 base at J, with 17 bases in the middle. The CDR3 runs 15 residues. The CDR3 loop is CASLPEGFGNTEAFF. The CDR3, as DNA: TGTGCCAGCCTCCCGGAGGGGTTCGGGAACACTGAAGCTTTCTTT.